This entry concerns a single TCR beta chain. The method was immunoSEQ multiplex PCR; TCRdb's version includes in-frame clones alone and lacks a portion of them. The sample lists 100,000 to 150,000 clones, about 87% occurring once. The sample belongs to a study of blood T cell repertoires in COVID-19. Source material: peripheral blood. This TCR came from a man in his fifties or sixties with acute or convalescent COVID-19.

CDR3 protein: CASSQNRGPDKVTYEQYF. CDR3 nucleotides: TGTGCCAGCAGCCAAAACAGGGGGCCTGATAAAGTAACCTACGAGCAGTACTTC. The chain couples TRBV3-1 (or the pseudogene TRBV3-2) to TRBJ2-7; 9 positions match TRBD1. V was clipped by 2 bases and J by 2 bases; unmatched bases: 13. This CDR3 contains 18 residues. CDR1 is LGHDT, CDR2 YNNKEL, per germline (reference sequence).